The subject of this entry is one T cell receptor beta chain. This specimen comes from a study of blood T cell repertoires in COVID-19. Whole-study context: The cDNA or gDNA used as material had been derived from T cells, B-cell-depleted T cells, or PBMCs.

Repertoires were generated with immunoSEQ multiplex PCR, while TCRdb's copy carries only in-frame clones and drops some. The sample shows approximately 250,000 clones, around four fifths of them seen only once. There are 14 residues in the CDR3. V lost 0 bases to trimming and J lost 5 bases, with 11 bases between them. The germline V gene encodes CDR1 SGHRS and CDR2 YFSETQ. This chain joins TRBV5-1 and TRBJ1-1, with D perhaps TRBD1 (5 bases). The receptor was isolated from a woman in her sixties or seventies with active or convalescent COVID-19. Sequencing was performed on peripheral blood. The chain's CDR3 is CASSLGGAGTEAFF. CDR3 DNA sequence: TGCGCCAGCAGCTTGGGGGGCGCAGGGACTGAAGCTTTCTTT. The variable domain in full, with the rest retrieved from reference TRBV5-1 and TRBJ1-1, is KAGVTQTPRYLIKTRGQQVTLSCSPISGHRSVSWYQQTPGQGLQFLFEYFSETQRNKGNFPGRFSGRQFSNSRSEMNVSTLELGDSALYLCASSLGGAGTEAFFGQGTRLTVV.